These 21 T cell receptor beta chains were sequenced from one sample in a study of CD8+ T cells in alopecia areata. Treatment described: oral pan-JAK inhibitor, 5-10 mg twice daily. cDNA serving as the sequencing template came from extracted, reverse transcribed RNA. Profiled with immunoSEQ multiplex PCR; TCRdb holds only in-frame clones, not every one. The data show about 280,000 clones, with 58% seen just once and more than 1.5% held by the top ten. This specimen was CD4+ T cells sorted from blood, taken at week 24, from a patient treated with tofacitinib. The receptors derive from a human donor with alopecia areata.

This chain links TRBV5-6 with TRBJ2-5; 7 positions agree with TRBD2. The CDR3 consists of 12 residues. Unmatched junction bases numbered 0, after V lost 3 bases and J lost 4 bases. CDR1 and CDR2 from the germline V gene are SGHDT and YYEEEE. The CDR3 region has the DNA TGTGCCAGCAGCTCGGGGGGAGAGACCCAGTACTTC. This codes for CASSSGGETQYF.

The sample holds one count of this clone. The chain couples TRBV6-6 to TRBJ2-6; 7 nucleotides agree with TRBD1. In germline, CDR1 is MNHNY, CDR2 SVGAGI (reference sequence). This CDR3 spans 15 amino acids. With V trimmed by 7 bases and J by 3 bases, 6 bases remained unmatched. In DNA form, the CDR3 reads TGTGCCAGCAAGGTGACAGGGTTTGGGGCCAACGTCCTGACTTTC. Encoded protein: CASKVTGFGANVLTF.

The chain links TRBV30 to TRBJ2-7, with D maybe TRBD2 (5 bases). Germline-derived CDR1 and CDR2 are GTSNPN and SVGIG (reference sequence). V dropped 2 bases and J dropped 3 bases, with 17 bases sitting between them. CDR3 length: 15 residues. The CDR3 bases are TGTGCCTGGAGTTCCCGTCCCCCGGCGGGCTACGAGCAGTACTTC. Translating it yields CAWSSRPPAGYEQYF.

This chain uses TRBV7-6 with TRBJ1-2; D ambiguous. V lost 1 base and J 7 bases, leaving 19 bases between the germline ends. This CDR3 has 16 amino acids. Germline assignment: CDR1 SGHVS and CDR2 FNYEAQ. Here the CDR3 DNA reads TGTGCCAGCAGCTTAGGGTCGGCCACCACCATGGGTGGCTACACCTTC. Protein: CASSLGSATTMGGYTF.

The chain carries TRBV29-1 and TRBJ2-7; weak D call: TRBD1 (6 bases). V was clipped by 6 bases and J by 3 bases, with 18 bases between them. This CDR3 contains 14 residues. The germline V gene has CDR1 SQVTM and CDR2 ANQGSEA. The CDR3, as DNA: TGCAGCGTCTGGACAGAGGAGGATTACTACGAGCAGTACTTC. It codes for CSVWTEEDYYEQYF.

The chain joins TRBV19 to TRBJ2-1; 10 nucleotides align to TRBD2. Germline loops: CDR1 LNHDA, CDR2 SQIVND (reference sequence). This CDR3 is 16 amino acids long. Unmatched junction bases numbered 10, after V lost 6 bases and J lost 5 bases. The CDR3 here is CASRLWASGGNNEQFF. The CDR3 DNA reads as TGTGCCAGTAGGCTGTGGGCTAGCGGGGGCAACAATGAGCAGTTCTTC. The variable domain in full, with the rest retrieved from reference TRBV19 and TRBJ2-1, is DGGITQSPKYLFRKEGQNVTLSCEQNLNHDAMYWYRQDPGQGLRLIYYSQIVNDFQKGDIAEGYSVSREKKESFPLTVTSAQKNPTAFYLCASRLWASGGNNEQFFGPGTRLTVL.

Only a few counts were recorded for this clone. The chain employs TRBV4-1 and TRBJ2-3, with D perhaps being TRBD1 or TRBD2 (5 bases each). The CDR3 is 12 residues long. Germline V gene sequence: CDR1 MGHRA, CDR2 YSYEKL. V lost 4 bases and J lost 6, with 8 bases in between. Written as DNA, the CDR3 is TGCGCCAGCAGCCTGTGGGGGGATACGCAGTATTTT. This translates into CASSLWGDTQYF.

The chain uses TRBV2 and TRBJ1-1; D is unclear. The CDR3 has 13 amino acids. Germline assignment: CDR1 SNHLY and CDR2 FYNNEI. Trimming pared 4 bases from V and 8 bases from J, leaving 14 bases between. The CDR3 DNA reads TGTGCCAGCAGTGGCGCTCGAACACAAGAAGCTTTCTTT. Amino acid sequence: CASSGARTQEAFF.

The chain links TRBV29-1 to TRBJ1-1; D remains ambiguous. The CDR3 spans 13 residues. Trimming took 2 bases from V and 1 from J, leaving 8 bases between them. Per the germline V gene, CDR1 is SQVTM and CDR2 is ANQGSEA. The CDR3 DNA follows: TGCAGCGTTGAATTTCAGAAGAACACTGAAGCTTTCTTT. This translates into CSVEFQKNTEAFF.

The rearrangement joins TRBV5-6 to TRBJ1-5; 12 nucleotides match TRBD1. Per germline, CDR1 SGHDT and CDR2 YYEEEE. The CDR3 is 14 amino acids. The J segment lost 5 bases and the V segment lost 4 bases, leaving 1 base of the junction unmatched. The CDR3 loop reads CASSRDRGHQPQHF. CDR3 sequence (DNA): TGTGCCAGCAGCCGGGACAGGGGGCATCAGCCCCAGCATTTT.

The gene calls are TRBV27 and TRBJ1-5; the D gene is possibly TRBD1 (6 bases). Trimming shortened V by 6 bases and J by 2 bases, and 11 bases separated the two germline ends. The length of the CDR3 is 14 residues. The V gene's germline CDR1 is MNHEY and CDR2 SMNVEV (reference sequence). CDR3 in DNA: TGTGCCAGCAGCGGACAGATGGGCAATCAGCCCCAGCATTTT. It specifies CASSGQMGNQPQHF.

The chain has TRBV27 and TRBJ1-1; TRBD1 matches 7 bases. CDR3 length equals 13 residues. V dropped 6 bases and J dropped 7; count of bases not matched to a gene: 8. Germline V lookup: CDR1 MNHEY, CDR2 SMNVEV (reference sequence). The CDR3 DNA is TGTGCCAGCAGACCACAGGGGCCCCATGAAGCTTTCTTT. Its translation: CASRPQGPHEAFF.

The rearrangement uses TRBV29-1 and TRBJ2-5, with TRBD1 matching over 8 bases. J gave up 7 bases and V 7 bases, and 8 bases lay outside the gene matches. This CDR3 is built from 12 residues. The germline V gene has CDR1 SQVTM and CDR2 ANQGSEA. CDR3 region: CSGDRGLGTQYF. DNA of the CDR3: TGCAGCGGAGACAGGGGCCTCGGGACCCAGTACTTC.

The chain employs TRBV28 and TRBJ1-2; no clear D. In germline, CDR1 is MDHEN, CDR2 SYDVKM. V lost 5 bases to trimming and J lost 9 bases, with 10 bases between them. CDR3 size: 11 residues. CDR3 loop: CASSGPDSYTF. The DNA for the CDR3 is TGTGCCAGCAGTGGGCCAGATAGCTACACCTTC.

V usage is TRBV5-1 and J usage is TRBJ2-5, with 9 bases matching TRBD1. The V gene end was trimmed by 6 bases and the J gene end by 0 bases; junction bases not matched to a gene: 12. From germline, CDR1 is SGHRS and CDR2 YFSETQ. The CDR3 has 17 amino acids. CDR3 nucleotides: TGCGCCAGCAAACGGACAGGGGCGAGGTCAAACCAAGAGACCCAGTACTTC. Amino acid sequence: CASKRTGARSNQETQYF.

The gene calls are TRBV30 and TRBJ1-5, with TRBD1 matching 7 bases. The germline V gene encodes CDR1 GTSNPN and CDR2 SVGIG (reference sequence). The V and J ends lost 3 bases and 6 bases, in that order; junction bases with no gene match: 8. CDR3 length equals 14 residues. The CDR3 coding sequence is TGTGCCTGGAGCAAACAAGGGGGCGGTCAGCCCCAGCATTTT. It translates to CAWSKQGGGQPQHF.

This clone was observed a handful of times. The CDR3, as DNA: TGTGCCAGCAGTTTATTTAATGAAAAACTGTTTTTT. This translates into CASSLFNEKLFF. This chain connects TRBV28 to TRBJ1-4; D is uncertain. V lost 1 base to trimming and J lost 4 bases, with 1 base between them. The germline V gene has CDR1 MDHEN and CDR2 SYDVKM. The CDR3 spans 12 residues.

V gene TRBV30 combines with J gene TRBJ1-2; 7 positions agree with TRBD1. CDR3 size: 13 residues. Germline V gene sequence: CDR1 GTSNPN, CDR2 SVGIG (reference sequence). Unmatched junction bases numbered 6, after V lost 6 bases and J lost 2 bases. CDR3 sequence: CACTTGLNYGYTF. The CDR3 DNA is TGTGCCTGTACGACAGGGCTCAACTATGGCTACACCTTC.

This clone was observed once. The chain employs TRBV7-9 and TRBJ1-6; 7 nucleotides match TRBD1. The V gene's germline CDR1 is SEHNR and CDR2 FQNEAQ (reference sequence). CDR3 length: 15 residues. The trim removed 1 base at V and 7 bases at J, leaving 4 bases unmatched. CDR3 in amino acids: CASSLEGARNSPLHF. In nucleotides, the CDR3 is TGTGCCAGCAGCTTAGAGGGGGCGCGGAATTCACCCCTCCACTTT.

This clone was seen a handful of times. The chain recombines TRBV14 with TRBJ2-7; D might be TRBD2 (6 bases). Trimming removed 5 bases at V and 2 bases at J, with 10 bases between. The CDR3 loop spans 13 amino acids. Germline loops: CDR1 SGHDN, CDR2 FVKESK. The CDR3 nucleotides are TGTGCCAGCAGCAAGCGGGTCCCCTACGAGCAGTACTTC. Translated: CASSKRVPYEQYF.

This clone was seen more than once but under ten times. This chain connects TRBV29-1 to TRBJ1-3; D not resolved. Between the trimmed V and J ends, which lost 7 bases and 0 bases, there was a span of 10 bases. CDR1 is SQVTM and CDR2 is ANQGSEA in the germline V gene. The CDR3 contains 13 residues. The chain's CDR3 is CSARTVSGNTIYF. The CDR3 DNA is TGCAGCGCTCGGACCGTCTCTGGAAACACCATATATTTT.